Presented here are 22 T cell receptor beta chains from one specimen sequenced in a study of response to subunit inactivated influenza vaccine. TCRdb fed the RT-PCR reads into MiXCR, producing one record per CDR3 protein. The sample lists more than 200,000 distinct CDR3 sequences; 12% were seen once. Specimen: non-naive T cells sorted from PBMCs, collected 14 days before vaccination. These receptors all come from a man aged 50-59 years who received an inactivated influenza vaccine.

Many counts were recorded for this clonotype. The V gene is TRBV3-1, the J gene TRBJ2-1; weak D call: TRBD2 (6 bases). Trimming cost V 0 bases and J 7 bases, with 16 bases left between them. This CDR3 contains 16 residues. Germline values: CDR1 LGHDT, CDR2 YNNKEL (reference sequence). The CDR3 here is CASSQELASRVNEQFF. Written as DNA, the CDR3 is TGTGCCAGCAGCCAAGAGCTAGCGAGCCGGGTAAATGAGCAGTTCTTC.

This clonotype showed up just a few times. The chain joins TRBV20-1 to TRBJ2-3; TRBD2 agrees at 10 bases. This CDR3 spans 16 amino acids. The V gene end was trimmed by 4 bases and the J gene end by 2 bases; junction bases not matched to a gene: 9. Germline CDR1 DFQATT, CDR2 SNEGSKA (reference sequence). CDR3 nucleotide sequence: TGCAGTGCTACCCCGCCTAGCGGGGGAAACACAGATACGCAGTATTTT. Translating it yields CSATPPSGGNTDTQYF.

CDR3 amino acids: CASSSRDGQETQYF. CDR3 DNA: TGTGCCAGCAGCTCCCGGGACGGGCAAGAGACCCAGTACTTC. The chain combines TRBV5-6 with TRBJ2-5, with D possibly being TRBD1 or TRBD2 (5 bases each). The CDR3 loop spans 14 amino acids. Between the trimmed V and J ends, which lost 3 bases and 2 bases, there was a span of 11 bases. Per germline, CDR1 SGHDT and CDR2 YYEEEE.

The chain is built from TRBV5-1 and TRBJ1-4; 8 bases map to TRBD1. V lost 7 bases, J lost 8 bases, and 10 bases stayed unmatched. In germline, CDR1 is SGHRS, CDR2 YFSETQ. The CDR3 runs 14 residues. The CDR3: CASRKTGDAEKLFF. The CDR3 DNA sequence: TGCGCCAGCCGGAAGACAGGGGATGCGGAAAAACTGTTTTTT.

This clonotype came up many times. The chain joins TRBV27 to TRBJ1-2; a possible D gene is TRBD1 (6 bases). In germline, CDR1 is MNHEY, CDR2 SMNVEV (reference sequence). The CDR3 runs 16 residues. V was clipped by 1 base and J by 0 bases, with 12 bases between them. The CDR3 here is CASSLFAGGPNYGYTF. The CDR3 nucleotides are TGTGCCAGCAGTTTATTTGCCGGGGGCCCTAACTATGGCTACACCTTC.

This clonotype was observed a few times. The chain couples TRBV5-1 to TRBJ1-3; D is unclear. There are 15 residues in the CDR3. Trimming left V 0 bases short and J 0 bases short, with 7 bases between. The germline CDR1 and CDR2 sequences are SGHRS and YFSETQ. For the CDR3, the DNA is TGCGCCAGCAGCTTGGGACTGAACTCTGGAAACACCATATATTTT. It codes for CASSLGLNSGNTIYF.

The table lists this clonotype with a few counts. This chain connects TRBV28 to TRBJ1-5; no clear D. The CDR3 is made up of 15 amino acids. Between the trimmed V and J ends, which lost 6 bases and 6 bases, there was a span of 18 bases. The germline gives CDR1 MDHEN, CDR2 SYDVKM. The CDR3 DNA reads TGTGCCAGCAGCCCGCCCCTCGGGGAGATTCAGCCCCAGCATTTT. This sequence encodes CASSPPLGEIQPQHF.

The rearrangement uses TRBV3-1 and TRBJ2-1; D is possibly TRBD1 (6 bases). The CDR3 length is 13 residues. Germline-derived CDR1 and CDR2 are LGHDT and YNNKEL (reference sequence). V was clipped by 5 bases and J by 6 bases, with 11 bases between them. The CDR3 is CASSWTESNEQFF. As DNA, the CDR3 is TGTGCCAGCAGCTGGACAGAGTCCAATGAGCAGTTCTTC.

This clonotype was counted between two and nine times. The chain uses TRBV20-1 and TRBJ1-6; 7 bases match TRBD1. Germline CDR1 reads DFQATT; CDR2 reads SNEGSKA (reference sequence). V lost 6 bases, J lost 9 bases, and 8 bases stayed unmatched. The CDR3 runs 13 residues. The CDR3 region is CSASDRALSPLHF. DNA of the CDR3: TGCAGTGCATCCGACAGGGCCCTTTCACCCCTCCACTTT.

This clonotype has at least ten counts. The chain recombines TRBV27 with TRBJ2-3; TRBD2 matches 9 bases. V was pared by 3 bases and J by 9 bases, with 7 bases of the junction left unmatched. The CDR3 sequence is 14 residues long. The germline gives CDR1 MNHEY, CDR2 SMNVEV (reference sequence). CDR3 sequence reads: CASSLTSGLGTQYF. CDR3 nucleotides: TGTGCCAGCAGTTTGACTAGCGGCCTAGGGACGCAGTATTTT.

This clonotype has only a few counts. The CDR3 protein is CASSSRQLARQETQYF. The DNA of the CDR3 is TGTGCCAGCAGCTCCCGACAACTAGCGCGTCAAGAGACCCAGTACTTC. This chain joins TRBV7-2 and TRBJ2-5, with 7 bases identical to TRBD2. This CDR3 region has 16 residues. From germline, CDR1 is SGHTA and CDR2 FQGNSA. V was pared by 4 bases and J by 2 bases, with 10 bases of the junction left unmatched.

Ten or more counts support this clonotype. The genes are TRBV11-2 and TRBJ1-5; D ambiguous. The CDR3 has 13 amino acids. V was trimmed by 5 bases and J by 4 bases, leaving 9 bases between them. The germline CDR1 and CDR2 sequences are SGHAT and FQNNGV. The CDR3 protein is CASSTDLNQPQHF. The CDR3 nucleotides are TGTGCCAGCAGCACCGACCTTAATCAGCCCCAGCATTTT.

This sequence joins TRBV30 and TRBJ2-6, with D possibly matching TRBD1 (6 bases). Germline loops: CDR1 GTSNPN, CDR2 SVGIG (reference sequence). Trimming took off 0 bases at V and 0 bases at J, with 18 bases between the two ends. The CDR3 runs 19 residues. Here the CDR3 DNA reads TGTGCCTGGAGTGTACTAGTGGCAGGGGCTTACTCTGGGGCCAACGTCCTGACTTTC. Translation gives CAWSVLVAGAYSGANVLTF.

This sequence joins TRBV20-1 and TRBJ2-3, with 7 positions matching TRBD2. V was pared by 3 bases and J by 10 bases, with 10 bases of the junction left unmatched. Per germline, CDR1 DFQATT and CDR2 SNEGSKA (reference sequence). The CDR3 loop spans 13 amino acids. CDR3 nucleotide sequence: TGCAGTGCTAGGGGGGGGATAACAGCACCGCAGTATTTT. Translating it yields CSARGGITAPQYF.

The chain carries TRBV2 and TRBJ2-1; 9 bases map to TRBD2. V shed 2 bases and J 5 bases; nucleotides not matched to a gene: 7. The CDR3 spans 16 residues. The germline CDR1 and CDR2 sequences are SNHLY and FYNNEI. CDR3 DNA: TGTGCCAGCAGTGAACGGGGGCGGGGGGGCCACAATGAGCAGTTCTTC. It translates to CASSERGRGGHNEQFF.

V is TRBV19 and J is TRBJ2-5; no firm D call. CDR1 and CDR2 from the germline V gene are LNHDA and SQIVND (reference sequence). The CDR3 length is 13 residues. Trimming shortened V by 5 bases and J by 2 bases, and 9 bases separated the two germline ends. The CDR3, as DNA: TGTGCCAGTAGTGTGACTTCTCAAGAGACCCAGTACTTC. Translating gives CASSVTSQETQYF.

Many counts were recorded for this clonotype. For the CDR3, the DNA is TGTGCCAGCAGTTTAGGTGGGCTTAGCAATCAGCCCCAGCATTTT. Its protein product is CASSLGGLSNQPQHF. The chain employs TRBV28 and TRBJ1-5, with D unresolved. CDR3 length: 15 amino acids. V shed 2 bases and J shed 0 bases, with 8 bases lying between them. The germline CDR1 and CDR2 sequences are MDHEN and SYDVKM.

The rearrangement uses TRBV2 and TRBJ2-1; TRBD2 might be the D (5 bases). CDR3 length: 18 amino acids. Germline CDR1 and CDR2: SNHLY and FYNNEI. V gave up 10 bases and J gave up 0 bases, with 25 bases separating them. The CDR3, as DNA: TGTGCCATCTGTAACGCGCCGGGAAGCGCCTCCTCCTACAATGAGCAGTTCTTC. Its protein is CAICNAPGSASSYNEQFF. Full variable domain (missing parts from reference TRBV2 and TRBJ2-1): EPEVTQTPSHQVTQMGQEVILRCVPISNHLYFYWYRQILGQKVEFLVSFYNNEISEKSEIFDDQFSVERPDGSNFTLKIRSTKLEDSAMYFCAICNAPGSASSYNEQFFGPGTRLTVL.

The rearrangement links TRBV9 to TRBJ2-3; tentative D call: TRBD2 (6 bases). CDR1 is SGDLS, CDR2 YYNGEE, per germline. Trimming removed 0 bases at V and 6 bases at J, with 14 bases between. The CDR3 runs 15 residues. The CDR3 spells CASSVAGEEPDTQYF. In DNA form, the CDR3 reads TGTGCCAGCAGCGTAGCGGGGGAGGAACCCGATACGCAGTATTTT.

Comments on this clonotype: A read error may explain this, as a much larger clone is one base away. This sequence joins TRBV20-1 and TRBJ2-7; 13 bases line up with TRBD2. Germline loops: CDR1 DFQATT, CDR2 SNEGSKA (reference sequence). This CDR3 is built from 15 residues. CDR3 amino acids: CSARRGTSGIGEQSF. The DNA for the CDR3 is TGCAGTGCTAGACGAGGGACTAGCGGGATTGGGGAGCAGTCCTTC.

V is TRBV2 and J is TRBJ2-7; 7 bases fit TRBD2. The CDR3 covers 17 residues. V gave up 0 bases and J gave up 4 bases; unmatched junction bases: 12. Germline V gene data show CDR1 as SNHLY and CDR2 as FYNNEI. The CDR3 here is CASSEAPGASGPYEQYF. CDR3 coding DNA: TGTGCCAGCAGTGAAGCCCCTGGCGCTAGCGGACCTTACGAGCAGTACTTC.

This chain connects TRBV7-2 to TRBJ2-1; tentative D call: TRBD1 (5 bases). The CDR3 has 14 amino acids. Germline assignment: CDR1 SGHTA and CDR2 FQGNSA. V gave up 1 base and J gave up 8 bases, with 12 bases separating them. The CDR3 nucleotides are TGTGCCAGCAGCTTAGTCTGGGGCCAGGATGAGCAGTTCTTC. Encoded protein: CASSLVWGQDEQFF.